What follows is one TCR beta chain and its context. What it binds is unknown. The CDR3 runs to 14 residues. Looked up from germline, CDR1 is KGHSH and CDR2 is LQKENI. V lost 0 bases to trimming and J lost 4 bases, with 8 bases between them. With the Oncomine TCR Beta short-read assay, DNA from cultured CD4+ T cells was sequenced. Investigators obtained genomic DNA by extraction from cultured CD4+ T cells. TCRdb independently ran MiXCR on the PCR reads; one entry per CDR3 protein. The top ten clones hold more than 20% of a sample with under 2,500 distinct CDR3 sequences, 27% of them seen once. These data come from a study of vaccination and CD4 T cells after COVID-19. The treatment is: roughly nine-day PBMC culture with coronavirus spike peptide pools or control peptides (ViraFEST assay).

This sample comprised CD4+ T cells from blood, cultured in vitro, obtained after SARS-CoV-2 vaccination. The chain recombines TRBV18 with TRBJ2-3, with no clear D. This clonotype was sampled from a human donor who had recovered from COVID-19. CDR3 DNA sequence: TGTGCCAGCTCACCACCTGATTGGCCAGATACGCAGTATTTT. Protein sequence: CASSPPDWPDTQYF. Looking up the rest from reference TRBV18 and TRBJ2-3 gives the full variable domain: NAGVMQNPRHLVRRRGQEARLRCSPMKGHSHVYWYRQLPEEGLKFMVYLQKENIIDESGMPKERFSAEFPKEGPSILRIQQVVRGDSAAYFCASSPPDWPDTQYFGPGTRLTVL.